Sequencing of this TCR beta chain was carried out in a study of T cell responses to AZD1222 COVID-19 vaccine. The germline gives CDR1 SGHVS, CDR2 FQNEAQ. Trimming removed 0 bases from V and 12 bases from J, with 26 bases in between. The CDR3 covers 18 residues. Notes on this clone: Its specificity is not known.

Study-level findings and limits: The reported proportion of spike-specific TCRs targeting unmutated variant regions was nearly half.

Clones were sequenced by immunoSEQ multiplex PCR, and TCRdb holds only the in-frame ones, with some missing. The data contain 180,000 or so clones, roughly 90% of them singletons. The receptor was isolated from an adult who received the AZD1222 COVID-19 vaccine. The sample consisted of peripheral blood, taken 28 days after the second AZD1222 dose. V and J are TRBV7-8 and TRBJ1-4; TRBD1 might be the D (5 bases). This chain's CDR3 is CASSLAWQGRVSFEELFF. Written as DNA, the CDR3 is TGTGCCAGCAGCTTAGCGTGGCAGGGTCGGGTCTCGTTCGAAGAACTGTTTTTT.